The rows below give T cell receptor beta chains drawn from one sample of a study of blood T cell repertoires in COVID-19. Produced via immunoSEQ multiplex PCR; TCRdb's table is partial and in-frame only. The repertoire includes about 220,000 clones, 80% to 90% of them detected once, and 2.9% sits in the top ten. What was sequenced was peripheral blood. The source of these receptors is a man aged 50-60 years who had recovered from COVID-19. CDR3s include the opening cysteine and the closing phenylalanine or tryptophan. Each record gives: clone size, V gene, D gene, J gene, CDR3 protein, CDR3 DNA. The D gene is left open where the match is weak. Expanded clones are given a class, and other clones once, few, many or no size at all.

clone_size: .
v_call: TRBV20-1
d_call: TRBD2
j_call: TRBJ2-3
cdr3_aa: CSASPGLAGAAQDTQYF
cdr3_nt: TGCAGTGCTAGTCCGGGACTAGCGGGAGCCGCCCAGGATACGCAGTATTTT

clone_size: .
v_call: TRBV4-2
d_call: .
j_call: TRBJ2-3
cdr3_aa: CASSQGARVFGHTDTQYF
cdr3_nt: TGTGCCAGCAGCCAGGGGGCTCGGGTATTCGGCCACACAGATACGCAGTATTTT

clone_size: .
v_call: TRBV6-2/TRBV6-3
d_call: .
j_call: TRBJ1-4
cdr3_aa: CASTPVAGGRNEKLFF
cdr3_nt: TGTGCCAGCACCCCCGTGGCCGGGGGGAGGAATGAAAAACTGTTTTTT

clone_size: .
v_call: TRBV7-8
d_call: .
j_call: TRBJ2-6
cdr3_aa: CASSLALGALGTGANVLTF
cdr3_nt: TGTGCCAGCAGCTTAGCGCTTGGGGCCTTGGGTACGGGGGCCAACGTCCTGACTTTC

clone_size: .
v_call: TRBV19
d_call: TRBD2
j_call: TRBJ2-3
cdr3_aa: CASTLAGASTDTQYF
cdr3_nt: TGTGCCAGTACGCTAGCGGGTGCTAGCACAGATACGCAGTATTTT

clone_size: few
v_call: TRBV19
d_call: .
j_call: TRBJ1-3
cdr3_aa: CASSRTQRPSSGNTIYF
cdr3_nt: TGTGCCAGTAGTCGGACACAGAGACCTAGCTCTGGAAACACCATATATTTT

clone_size: .
v_call: TRBV7-2
d_call: TRBD1
j_call: TRBJ1-6
cdr3_aa: CASSPIQGARSPLHF
cdr3_nt: TGTGCCAGCAGCCCGATACAGGGGGCGAGGTCACCCCTCCACTTT

clone_size: .
v_call: TRBV10-1
d_call: TRBD2
j_call: TRBJ2-3
cdr3_aa: CASSDRSGRALDTQYF
cdr3_nt: TGCGCCAGCAGTGATCGCAGCGGGAGGGCCTTGGATACGCAGTATTTT

clone_size: .
v_call: TRBV5-5
d_call: TRBD1
j_call: TRBJ1-4
cdr3_aa: CASSLTQQGANEKLFF
cdr3_nt: TGTGCCAGCAGCTTGACTCAACAGGGGGCTAATGAAAAACTGTTTTTT

clone_size: .
v_call: TRBV10-1
d_call: .
j_call: TRBJ2-7
cdr3_aa: CASSESATGFPYEQYF
cdr3_nt: TGCGCCAGCAGTGAGTCCGCTACAGGGTTTCCCTACGAGCAGTACTTC

clone_size: .
v_call: TRBV24-1
d_call: .
j_call: TRBJ2-1
cdr3_aa: CATSDLGAGNYNEQFF
cdr3_nt: TGTGCCACCAGTGATTTGGGAGCTGGAAACTACAATGAGCAGTTCTTC

clone_size: .
v_call: TRBV7-9
d_call: .
j_call: TRBJ1-1
cdr3_aa: CASSTTEKPKNTEAFF
cdr3_nt: TGTGCCAGCAGCACAACAGAGAAGCCTAAGAACACTGAAGCTTTCTTT

clone_size: few
v_call: TRBV12-3/TRBV12-4
d_call: .
j_call: TRBJ2-7
cdr3_aa: CASTPRGFYEQYF
cdr3_nt: TGTGCCAGCACCCCAAGGGGGTTTTACGAGCAGTACTTC

clone_size: .
v_call: TRBV7-2
d_call: .
j_call: TRBJ2-2
cdr3_aa: CASLEGSAGTLNTGELFF
cdr3_nt: TGTGCCAGCTTAGAGGGCTCGGCTGGGACTCTAAACACCGGGGAGCTGTTTTTT

clone_size: many
v_call: TRBV4-2
d_call: .
j_call: TRBJ1-4
cdr3_aa: CASSQVRGGGNEKLFF
cdr3_nt: TGTGCCAGCAGCCAGGTTCGAGGGGGTGGTAATGAAAAACTGTTTTTT

clone_size: .
v_call: TRBV19
d_call: .
j_call: TRBJ1-4
cdr3_aa: CASHTQGVVGDEKLFF
cdr3_nt: TGTGCCAGTCATACACAGGGAGTAGTTGGTGATGAAAAACTGTTTTTT

clone_size: .
v_call: TRBV28
d_call: .
j_call: TRBJ2-7
cdr3_aa: CASSFSGTSYEQYF
cdr3_nt: TGTGCCAGCAGTTTCTCCGGGACAAGCTACGAGCAGTACTTC

clone_size: .
v_call: TRBV6-6
d_call: TRBD2
j_call: TRBJ2-7
cdr3_aa: CASSYSAGDEQYF
cdr3_nt: TGTGCCAGCAGTTACTCCGCGGGGGACGAGCAGTACTTC

clone_size: .
v_call: TRBV7-6
d_call: .
j_call: TRBJ2-1
cdr3_aa: CASSLGGPNEQFF
cdr3_nt: TGTGCCAGCAGCTTAGGAGGGCCTAATGAGCAGTTCTTC

clone_size: .
v_call: TRBV28
d_call: .
j_call: TRBJ2-7
cdr3_aa: CASSRKRAAGILEQYF
cdr3_nt: TGTGCCAGCAGTCGGAAAAGGGCGGCAGGGATTCTCGAGCAGTACTTC

clone_size: .
v_call: TRBV6-1
d_call: TRBD2
j_call: TRBJ2-3
cdr3_aa: CASSVRTSGKTDTQYF
cdr3_nt: TGTGCCAGCAGTGTCCGGACTAGCGGGAAGACAGATACGCAGTATTTT

clone_size: .
v_call: TRBV7-9
d_call: TRBD2
j_call: TRBJ2-3
cdr3_aa: CASSLTAGGVQYF
cdr3_nt: TGTGCCAGCAGCTTGACTGCGGGAGGGGTGCAGTATTTT

clone_size: few
v_call: TRBV4-1
d_call: TRBD2
j_call: TRBJ2-7
cdr3_aa: CASSQDGTSGRDEQYF
cdr3_nt: TGCGCCAGCAGCCAAGATGGGACTAGCGGGAGAGACGAGCAGTACTTC

clone_size: .
v_call: TRBV7-9
d_call: .
j_call: TRBJ2-5
cdr3_aa: CASRDNQETQYF
cdr3_nt: TGTGCCAGCAGGGACAACCAAGAGACCCAGTACTTC

clone_size: .
v_call: TRBV6-1
d_call: .
j_call: TRBJ1-4
cdr3_aa: CASSGGVRRATNEKLFF
cdr3_nt: TGTGCCAGCAGTGGGGGAGTGCGGAGGGCAACTAATGAAAAACTGTTTTTT

clone_size: .
v_call: TRBV28
d_call: .
j_call: TRBJ2-7
cdr3_aa: CASSSTLRQYF
cdr3_nt: TGTGCCAGCAGTTCGACTCTTCGGCAGTACTTC

clone_size: .
v_call: TRBV18
d_call: .
j_call: TRBJ1-1
cdr3_aa: CASSPPQGGEGTEAFF
cdr3_nt: TGTGCCAGCTCACCACCCCAGGGAGGGGAGGGGACTGAAGCTTTCTTT

clone_size: .
v_call: TRBV28
d_call: TRBD2
j_call: TRBJ2-7
cdr3_aa: CASSLFGAGANNEQYF
cdr3_nt: TGTGCCAGCAGTTTATTTGGAGCGGGAGCTAATAACGAGCAGTACTTC

clone_size: few
v_call: TRBV9
d_call: .
j_call: TRBJ1-1
cdr3_aa: CASSVVRGFTEAFF
cdr3_nt: TGTGCCAGCAGCGTAGTACGGGGGTTTACTGAAGCTTTCTTT

clone_size: .
v_call: TRBV4-2
d_call: TRBD1
j_call: TRBJ2-1
cdr3_aa: CASSQDGQETYNEQFF
cdr3_nt: TGTGCCAGCAGCCAAGACGGACAGGAAACTTACAATGAGCAGTTCTTC

clone_size: .
v_call: TRBV5-4
d_call: TRBD2
j_call: TRBJ2-7
cdr3_aa: CASSLDGRGGTYEQYF
cdr3_nt: TGTGCCAGCAGCTTGGATGGTCGGGGAGGGACGTACGAGCAGTACTTC

clone_size: .
v_call: TRBV6-5
d_call: TRBD2
j_call: TRBJ2-1
cdr3_aa: CASSYSPSGRDNEQFF
cdr3_nt: TGTGCCAGCAGTTACTCGCCTAGCGGGAGGGATAATGAGCAGTTCTTC

clone_size: .
v_call: TRBV5-1
d_call: .
j_call: TRBJ1-5
cdr3_aa: CASSLRGLGQPQHF
cdr3_nt: TGCGCCAGCAGCTTGCGGGGTTTGGGTCAGCCCCAGCATTTT

clone_size: .
v_call: TRBV28
d_call: TRBD1
j_call: TRBJ1-1
cdr3_aa: CASSLGTESNTEAFF
cdr3_nt: TGTGCCAGCAGTTTAGGGACAGAGTCGAACACTGAAGCTTTCTTT

clone_size: .
v_call: TRBV5-1
d_call: .
j_call: TRBJ2-7
cdr3_aa: CASSLGDLTTEQYF
cdr3_nt: TGCGCCAGCAGCTTGGGGGACTTGACCACCGAGCAGTACTTC

clone_size: .
v_call: TRBV9
d_call: TRBD1
j_call: TRBJ2-2
cdr3_aa: CASSDPEDRVTGELFF
cdr3_nt: TGTGCCAGCAGCGATCCCGAGGACAGGGTTACCGGGGAGCTGTTTTTT

clone_size: .
v_call: TRBV7-9
d_call: TRBD1
j_call: TRBJ2-5
cdr3_aa: CASSRTGGEETQYF
cdr3_nt: TGTGCCAGCAGCCGGACAGGGGGCGAGGAGACCCAGTACTTC

clone_size: .
v_call: TRBV14
d_call: .
j_call: TRBJ2-1
cdr3_aa: CASSQGRAHEQFF
cdr3_nt: TGTGCCAGCAGCCAAGGCAGGGCTCATGAGCAGTTCTTC